This T cell receptor (beta chain) was sequenced for a study of CD8 T cells in ankylosing spondylitis. A quantitative 5'-RACE method, one with molecular barcodes, was used to make TCR beta libraries. TCRdb used MiXCR to reprocess the 5' RACE reads, holding one entry per CDR3 protein. The table lists a few hundred thousand distinct CDR3 sequences, around 25% of them singletons. Germline assignment: CDR1 SQVTM and CDR2 ANQGSEA. The junction had 4 bases not matched to a gene; V was cut back by 8 bases and J by 3 bases. The CDR3 has 12 amino acids. At least ten counts were recorded for this clonotype. This sequence was found in a male donor with ankylosing spondylitis or in good health (not recorded which). The V and J genes are TRBV29-1 and TRBJ2-1; 7 nucleotides match TRBD1. The sequenced sample was blood, either unsorted or a sorted T cell fraction (not recorded which). CDR3 nucleotides: TGCAGCACCCGGGACAGCTACAATGAGCAGTTCTTC. Amino acid sequence: CSTRDSYNEQFF.